This TCR beta chain is drawn from a study of T cells expressing NK-cell markers. In regard to this clonotype: The antigen is undetermined.

Libraries used 5'RACE template switching adding universal primer site and UMIs. Reprocessing the 5' RACE reads, TCRdb reports a single entry for every CDR3 protein and omits DNA. The data include a few hundred thousand distinct CDR3 sequences; the top ten clones carry more than 1.4%. Study-wide results and limits: For a few donors, these clonotypes were likewise the leading ones in the CD3+CD56-NKG2C+ fraction.

This receptor was taken from a woman aged 50 to 60 in good health. Sequencing was carried out using blood T cells: a sorted CD56 or NKG2C T cell subset, CD4+ or CD8+ T cells, or bulk PBMC T cells (not recorded which).

The CDR3 sequence is CATSDRTSGRTYNEQFF. This chain joins TRBV24-1 and TRBJ2-1; absent DNA, TCRdb's TRBD2 call cannot be checked. The V gene's germline CDR1 is KGHDR and CDR2 SFDVKD. The CDR3 is made up of 17 amino acids.